The 25 T cell receptor beta chains presented below share a single source sample, sequenced in a study of CD8 T cells in Susac syndrome. With random hexamers, reverse transcription was performed on about 0.5 to 1 ug of RNA. TCRdb fed the immunoSEQ multiplex PCR reads into MiXCR, producing one record per CDR3 protein. The profile shows 110,000 to 150,000 distinct CDR3 sequences, over 85% of them singletons. Sequenced material: CD8+ T cells from PBMCs. The receptors shown here come from a human donor in good health.

The J gene is TRBJ2-3, the V gene TRBV24-1; no clear D. The CDR3 is 14 residues long. Trimming took 5 bases from V and 6 from J, leaving 14 bases between them. The germline V gene encodes CDR1 KGHDR and CDR2 SFDVKD. In DNA, the CDR3 is TGTGCCACCAGTGCCGGCCCCTCGGAGGATACGCAGTATTTT. Amino acid sequence: CATSAGPSEDTQYF.

V gene TRBV27 combines with J gene TRBJ2-5; 9 bases agree with TRBD1. Germline CDR1 reads MNHEY; CDR2 reads SMNVEV (reference sequence). V lost 6 bases, J lost 7 bases, and 12 bases stayed unmatched. CDR3 size: 15 residues. The CDR3 DNA follows: TGTGCCAGCAGCCCCGGGACAGGGCCGTTCGGGACCCAGTACTTC. Protein: CASSPGTGPFGTQYF.

The rearrangement uses TRBV9 and TRBJ1-2, with 12 nucleotides matching TRBD1. Germline V gene sequence: CDR1 SGDLS, CDR2 YYNGEE. The CDR3 covers 15 residues. J lost 4 bases, V lost 3 bases, and 4 bases had no gene match. CDR3 DNA: TGTGCCAGCAGCGGCCCGGGACAGGGGGCCTATGGCTACACCTTC. Protein sequence: CASSGPGQGAYGYTF.

This clonotype was seen a single time. The chain combines TRBV15 with TRBJ2-4; 9 bases agree with TRBD1. V was pared by 8 bases and J by 3 bases, with 5 bases of the junction left unmatched. CDR1 LNHNV and CDR2 YYDKDF come from the germline V gene (reference sequence). The CDR3 loop spans 14 amino acids. The CDR3 protein is CATGTGFGKNIQYF. For the CDR3, the DNA is TGTGCCACCGGGACAGGGTTCGGCAAAAACATTCAGTACTTC.

V gene TRBV12-3 or TRBV12-4 combines with J gene TRBJ2-1, with a tentative D call TRBD2 (6 bases). The CDR3 is 14 amino acids. Trimming cost V 5 bases and J 7 bases, with 15 bases left between them. Written as DNA, the CDR3 is TGTGCCAGCAGTCCGCCCCCGGGAGCAAATGAGCAGTTCTTC. Protein product: CASSPPPGANEQFF.

J is TRBJ1-1 and V is TRBV20-1; possible D gene TRBD1, 5 bases. The CDR3 length is 12 residues. V was clipped by 5 bases and J by 8 bases, with 15 bases between them. The germline V gene encodes CDR1 DFQATT and CDR2 SNEGSKA (reference sequence). The CDR3 region has the DNA TGCAGTGCTGGGGGACCGGCACACGAAGCTTTCTTT. This encodes CSAGGPAHEAFF.

The chain has TRBV27 and TRBJ1-6; D not resolved. Germline values: CDR1 MNHEY, CDR2 SMNVEV (reference sequence). V lost 2 bases and J 7 bases, leaving 3 bases between the germline ends. The CDR3 sequence is 12 residues long. The CDR3 protein is CASSLPNSPLHF. The CDR3 DNA sequence: TGTGCCAGCAGTTTACCCAATTCACCCCTCCACTTT.

This chain joins TRBV2 and TRBJ2-7; 9 bases are shared with TRBD1. Trimming cost V 5 bases and J 5 bases; bases outside gene matches: 10. There are 15 residues in the CDR3. The germline gives CDR1 SNHLY, CDR2 FYNNEI. The CDR3 nucleotides are TGTGCCAGCAGTCCTCCGGGACAGGGTATTAACGAGCAGTACTTC. Its protein product is CASSPPGQGINEQYF.

The chain couples TRBV7-9 to TRBJ2-7; either TRBD1 or TRBD2 may fit D (6 bases each). V lost 1 base, J lost 5 bases, and 12 bases lay in between. The germline V gene has CDR1 SEHNR and CDR2 FQNEAQ (reference sequence). There are 14 residues in the CDR3. The CDR3 loop reads CASSLGGGQNEQYF. CDR3 DNA sequence: TGTGCCAGCAGCTTAGGAGGGGGGCAAAACGAGCAGTACTTC.

The chain couples TRBV6-5 to TRBJ2-4; 7 nucleotides agree with TRBD2. V gave up 7 bases and J gave up 3 bases; unmatched junction bases: 9. From germline, CDR1 is MNHEY and CDR2 SVGAGI. The CDR3 is 15 residues long. CDR3 protein: CASTPSGMVKNIQYF. The CDR3 DNA is TGTGCCAGCACCCCAAGCGGGATGGTCAAAAACATTCAGTACTTC.

The rearrangement joins TRBV7-9 to TRBJ1-5, with D hard to call. Trimming stripped 3 bases from V and 9 bases from J, with 12 bases between. The CDR3 has 13 amino acids. Germline V gives CDR1 SEHNR, CDR2 FQNEAQ (reference sequence). Here the CDR3 reads CASSFGFNGPQHF. DNA for the CDR3: TGTGCCAGCAGCTTCGGGTTCAATGGGCCCCAGCATTTT. Full variable domain (missing parts from reference TRBV7-9 and TRBJ1-5): DTGVSQNPRHKITKRGQNVTFRCDPISEHNRLYWYRQTLGQGPEFLTYFQNEAQLEKSRLLSDRFSAERPKGSFSTLEIQRTEQGDSAMYLCASSFGFNGPQHFGDGTRLSIL.

In this sample, this clonotype turned up a few times. This chain links TRBV5-4 with TRBJ2-1; D not resolved. This CDR3 is built from 12 residues. Germline V lookup: CDR1 SGHNT, CDR2 YYREEE (reference sequence). V lost 0 bases, J lost 10 bases, and 8 bases lay in between. CDR3 amino acids: CASSLGTLEQFF. Written as DNA, the CDR3 is TGTGCCAGCAGCTTGGGTACGTTAGAGCAGTTCTTC.

In its sample, this clonotype was seen once. The chain carries TRBV7-9 and TRBJ1-1, with D unclear. V was clipped by 4 bases and J by 7 bases, with 10 bases between them. Germline CDR1 is SEHNR and CDR2 is FQNEAQ (reference sequence). The CDR3 contains 12 residues. The CDR3 is CASSSGIHEAFF. For the CDR3, the DNA is TGTGCCAGCAGCTCGGGCATTCATGAAGCTTTCTTT.

The chain recombines TRBV5-1 with TRBJ2-5, with D hard to call. Trimming took off 1 base at V and 7 bases at J, with 14 bases between the two ends. The CDR3 is 14 amino acids. From germline, CDR1 is SGHRS and CDR2 YFSETQ. In DNA, the CDR3 is TGCGCCAGCAGCTTGTTGGGTTTACTGTGGACCCAGTACTTC. This sequence encodes CASSLLGLLWTQYF.

This CDR3 is CSARDRFINEQFF. The CDR3 nucleotides read TGCAGTGCTAGAGACAGGTTTATCAATGAGCAGTTCTTC. The genes are TRBV20-1 and TRBJ2-1; D gene unclear. The CDR3 loop spans 13 amino acids. V lost 0 bases to trimming and J lost 6 bases, with 9 bases between them. Germline V lookup: CDR1 DFQATT, CDR2 SNEGSKA (reference sequence).

This chain links TRBV5-1 with TRBJ2-7; the D gene is possibly TRBD2 (5 bases). CDR3 length equals 14 residues. Germline V gene lookup returns CDR1 SGHRS and CDR2 YFSETQ. V gave up 6 bases and J gave up 5 bases, with 18 bases separating them. The CDR3 protein is CASTGVSGENEQYF. DNA for the CDR3: TGCGCCAGCACCGGGGTCTCCGGGGAAAACGAGCAGTACTTC.

The CDR3 nucleotides are TGTGCCAGCAGCGTAGCTCCAGGGCTAATGTGGGAGCAGTACTTC. Its protein product is CASSVAPGLMWEQYF. This chain uses TRBV9 with TRBJ2-7, with D possibly matching TRBD1 (5 bases). The CDR3 totals 15 residues. Trimming left V 0 bases short and J 7 bases short, with 17 bases between. CDR1 and CDR2 from the germline V gene are SGDLS and YYNGEE.

The V call is TRBV7-3, the J call TRBJ1-1; D is undetermined. V was shortened by 3 bases and J by 1 base, with 6 bases between the two germline ends. This CDR3 comprises 13 residues. In germline, CDR1 is SGHTA, CDR2 FQGTGA. The CDR3 protein is CASSFSGNTEAFF. The CDR3 nucleotides are TGTGCCAGCAGCTTTTCGGGGAACACTGAAGCTTTCTTT.

The chain uses TRBV11-3 and TRBJ2-1, with D unclear. V lost 8 bases, J lost 8 bases, and 16 bases lay in between. Germline assignment: CDR1 SGHNT and CDR2 YENEEA. The CDR3 totals 13 residues. This CDR3 reads CASSLTGGYEQFF. The CDR3 DNA sequence: TGTGCCAGCTCCCTCACTGGCGGCTATGAGCAGTTCTTC.

The V gene is TRBV9, the J gene TRBJ2-7; a weak D match, TRBD2 (5 bases). V shed 0 bases and J shed 6 bases, with 10 bases lying between them. There are 13 residues in the CDR3. Germline V gene sequence: CDR1 SGDLS, CDR2 YYNGEE. Here the CDR3 reads CASSVGTGFEQYF. The DNA for the CDR3 is TGTGCCAGCAGCGTAGGGACGGGGTTCGAGCAGTACTTC. The variable domain in full, with the rest retrieved from reference TRBV9 and TRBJ2-7, is DSGVTQTPKHLITATGQRVTLRCSPRSGDLSVYWYQQSLDQGLQFLIQYYNGEERAKGNILERFSAQQFPDLHSELNLSSLELGDSALYFCASSVGTGFEQYFGPGTRLTVT.

The genes are TRBV9 and TRBJ2-1, with D maybe TRBD2 (6 bases). This CDR3 is built from 15 residues. V lost 0 bases and J 0 bases, leaving 7 bases between the germline ends. Germline V lookup: CDR1 SGDLS, CDR2 YYNGEE. This CDR3 reads CASSVGGDSYNEQFF. For the CDR3, the DNA is TGTGCCAGCAGCGTAGGGGGGGACTCCTACAATGAGCAGTTCTTC.

This chain links TRBV28 with TRBJ1-1; D call uncertain. The CDR3 covers 12 residues. Trimming pared 10 bases from V and 5 bases from J, leaving 14 bases between. Germline lookup yields CDR1 MDHEN and CDR2 SYDVKM. Here the CDR3 reads CATKDQETEAFF. CDR3 nucleotides: TGTGCCACCAAGGATCAGGAGACTGAAGCTTTCTTT.

The genes are TRBV24-1 and TRBJ2-3, with a weak D call TRBD2 (7 bases). Germline CDR1 KGHDR, CDR2 SFDVKD. The CDR3 is 12 amino acids. Trimming took 11 bases from V and 8 from J, leaving 16 bases between them. The CDR3 reads CAIGGREGTQYF. The CDR3 nucleotides read TGTGCCATCGGGGGCAGGGAGGGTACGCAGTATTTT.

The rearrangement joins TRBV13 to TRBJ1-5; no definite D call. The CDR3 totals 15 residues. The V end lost 3 bases, the J end lost 4 bases, and 13 bases lay between the germline ends. CDR1 PRHDT and CDR2 FYEKMQ come from the germline V gene (reference sequence). The CDR3 sequence is CASSLKHGENQPQHF. The DNA of the CDR3 is TGTGCCAGCAGCTTGAAACACGGGGAGAATCAGCCCCAGCATTTT.

The chain links TRBV20-1 to TRBJ2-3; D ambiguous. Per germline, CDR1 DFQATT and CDR2 SNEGSKA (reference sequence). The ends were cut back, 3 bases at V and 1 base at J, with 5 bases in the middle. This CDR3 is built from 12 residues. The CDR3 DNA is TGCAGTGCTAGCTTCGGCACAGATACGCAGTATTTT. The encoded protein is CSASFGTDTQYF.